What follows are 18 T cell receptor beta chains derived from one specimen sequenced in a study of esophageal squamous cell carcinoma tumors. Amplification combined a P20EA primer and a TCR alpha or TCR beta constant-region primer, then a nested second PCR used CA2 or CB2. Unbiased adaptor ligation RT-PCR amplified the TCR genes, and a polyT18-containing BSL-18E primer primed reverse transcription. TCRdb passed the 5' RACE reads through MiXCR, listing each CDR3 protein once. The sample yields over a thousand distinct CDR3 sequences, roughly 13% seen once. The specimen sequenced was tumor tissue. The receptors come from a man aged 50 or older with esophageal squamous cell carcinoma.

By share, this clonotype counts as medium-sized. CDR3 nucleotide sequence: TGTGCCAGCATTTCTCGCACAGGGGACCACGAGCAGTACTTC. It encodes CASISRTGDHEQYF. This chain joins TRBV6-2 or TRBV6-3 and TRBJ2-7, with 7 bases matching TRBD1. V dropped 7 bases and J dropped 5; count of bases not matched to a gene: 11. CDR1 MNHEY and CDR2 SVGEGT come from the germline V gene. CDR3 length: 14 residues.

In this sample, this clonotype is medium-sized. The chain employs TRBV7-9 and TRBJ1-3; D is uncertain. This CDR3 comprises 16 residues. Germline V gene sequence: CDR1 SEHNR, CDR2 FQNEAQ (reference sequence). V lost 1 base, J lost 2 bases, and 12 bases lay in between. The CDR3 loop is CASSLGLVGPGNTIYF. DNA of the CDR3: TGTGCCAGCAGCTTAGGACTTGTTGGGCCTGGAAACACCATATATTTT.

In regard to this clonotype: A much larger clone lies a single base off, so this may be a read error. The chain is built from TRBV7-9 and TRBJ2-5; D may correspond to TRBD1 or TRBD2 (5 bases each). The germline CDR1 and CDR2 sequences are SEHNR and FQNEAQ (reference sequence). This CDR3 spans 12 amino acids. The CDR3 here is CASSLGDGTRYF. As DNA, the CDR3 is TGTGCCAGCAGCTTAGGGGACGGGACCCGGTACTTC.

In its sample, this clonotype is medium-sized. The chain carries TRBV6-6 and TRBJ1-3; 7 nucleotides agree with TRBD1. This CDR3 has 19 amino acids. J lost 0 bases, V lost 6 bases, and 17 bases had no gene match. From germline, CDR1 is MNHNY and CDR2 SVGAGI (reference sequence). The CDR3 coding sequence is TGTGCCAGCAGGTCAACCCGGACAGGCGGGAAGAGCTCTGGAAACACCATATATTTT. Protein product: CASRSTRTGGKSSGNTIYF.

This clonotype is deemed medium-sized (0.01 to 0.1%). The rearrangement uses TRBV20-1 and TRBJ1-2, with 9 nucleotides matching TRBD1. In germline, CDR1 is DFQATT, CDR2 SNEGSKA (reference sequence). The CDR3 is 15 residues long. Trimming removed 5 bases from V and 6 bases from J; junction bases left unmatched: 13. CDR3 coding DNA: TGCAGTGCTCAAGATTCGGCCGGGACAGGGAATGGCTACACCTTC. This gives the protein CSAQDSAGTGNGYTF.

This clonotype was recorded only once. The chain employs TRBV27 and TRBJ2-2; D not certain. In germline, CDR1 is MNHEY, CDR2 SMNVEV (reference sequence). CDR3 length equals 12 residues. V lost 2 bases to trimming and J lost 8 bases, with 6 bases between them. The CDR3 bases are TGTGCCAGCAGTTTAGGTGGGGGGGAGCTGTTTTTT. Amino acids: CASSLGGGELFF.

Note on this clonotype: A junction end diverges from the germline sequence, so it may reflect a read error. J is TRBJ2-7 and V is TRBV10-1; 10 bases fit TRBD2. Germline V gives CDR1 WNHNN, CDR2 SYGVQD (reference sequence). CDR3 length: 18 amino acids. CDR3 nucleotides: TGCGCCAGCAGCCCAGGTCTGTTACTAGCGGGGATCTCCTACGAGCTGTACTTC. Translating it yields CASSPGLLLAGISYELYF.

By sample fraction, this clonotype is medium-sized. J is TRBJ2-7 and V is TRBV12-3 or TRBV12-4; 13 nucleotides align to TRBD2. Trimming took 1 base from V and 4 from J; bases not matched to a gene: 4. This CDR3 comprises 16 residues. In nucleotides, the CDR3 is TGTGCCAGCAGTTTAGGGACTAGCGGGAGTCGGTACGAGCAGTACTTC. Protein sequence: CASSLGTSGSRYEQYF.

This clonotype is large by share. V usage is TRBV15 and J usage is TRBJ2-5; 10 bases are shared with TRBD1. The V and J ends lost 6 bases and 1 base, in that order; junction bases with no gene match: 5. CDR3 length equals 15 residues. Germline V gene data show CDR1 as LNHNV and CDR2 as YYDKDF (reference sequence). CDR3 nucleotides: TGTGCCACCAGTAAGGACAGGGGGGGCCAAGAGACCCAGTACTTC. It translates to CATSKDRGGQETQYF.

By proportion, this clonotype is medium-sized (0.01 to 0.1%). The V gene is TRBV10-3, the J gene TRBJ1-4, with a weak D call TRBD1 (6 bases). Trimming took off 3 bases at V and 8 bases at J, with 16 bases between the two ends. The CDR3 runs 15 residues. Germline CDR1 and CDR2: ENHRY and SYGVKD. This chain's CDR3 is CAISDSVGAGEKLFF. CDR3 nucleotides: TGTGCCATCAGTGACTCTGTGGGGGCCGGGGAAAAACTGTTTTTT.

This clonotype is medium-sized (0.01 to 0.1%) in the sample. Sequence at one end of the junction differs from germline and may be a read error. The chain recombines TRBV5-1 with TRBJ1-2; D unresolved. Germline CDR1 and CDR2: SGHRS and YFSETQ. This CDR3 is 15 amino acids long. CDR3 protein: CASSLGPGLDYGDTF. CDR3 nucleotide sequence: TGCGCCAGCAGCTTGGGACCGGGTTTGGACTATGGCGACACCTTC.

This clonotype is judged large. V usage is TRBV3-1 and J usage is TRBJ2-1; D is perhaps TRBD2 (6 bases). Per germline, CDR1 LGHDT and CDR2 YNNKEL (reference sequence). The CDR3 consists of 16 residues. V was shortened by 4 bases and J by 5 bases, with 18 bases between the two germline ends. CDR3 in amino acids: CASSPQGLFYDNEQFF. CDR3 nucleotide sequence: TGTGCCAGCAGCCCGCAGGGACTTTTCTATGACAATGAGCAGTTCTTC.

In this sample, this clonotype turned up a few times. A read error is possible here, since a much larger clone lies one base away. This rearrangement joins TRBV5-1 to TRBJ1-2, with 7 bases matching TRBD1. CDR1 is SGHRS and CDR2 is YFSETQ in the germline V gene. The CDR3 sequence is 13 residues long. Here the CDR3 DNA reads TGCGCCAGCAGCTTGGAGGGGGCCTATGGCGACACCTTC. It translates to CASSLEGAYGDTF.

Details on this clonotype: Since no conserved phenylalanine or tryptophan closes the CDR3, a read error is the likely cause. This sequence joins TRBV5-1 and TRBJ1-2; the D gene is possibly TRBD1 (5 bases). Germline CDR1 reads SGHRS; CDR2 reads YFSETQ. The CDR3 contains 14 residues. The CDR3 DNA is TGCGTCAGCAGCTCCCAAGGGGCGGGGAATGGCTACACCTCC. It codes for CVSSSQGAGNGYTS.

This clonotype is large by share. The chain has TRBV15 and TRBJ2-7, with D possibly being TRBD1 (6 bases). The CDR3 length is 16 residues. V was pared by 3 bases and J by 2 bases, with 17 bases between. Per the germline V gene, CDR1 is LNHNV and CDR2 is YYDKDF (reference sequence). DNA of the CDR3: TGTGCCACCAGCAGGCCTTACAGGGATGAGGCCTACGAGCAGTACTTC. It translates to CATSRPYRDEAYEQYF.

This clonotype is judged medium-sized. This sequence joins TRBV9 and TRBJ2-6, with D maybe TRBD2 (5 bases). The CDR3 runs 14 residues. Trimming cost V 6 bases and J 4 bases, with 11 bases left between them. Germline V gene data show CDR1 as SGDLS and CDR2 as YYNGEE. The CDR3 nucleotides are TGTGCCAGCAATATGGGGAGCGGGGCCAACGTCCTGACTTTC. It yields the protein CASNMGSGANVLTF.

In regard to this clonotype: At one end, the junction sequence differs from germline, possibly due to a read error. The genes are TRBV28 and TRBJ2-5; D might be TRBD1 (7 bases). The germline V gene encodes CDR1 MDHEN and CDR2 SYDVKM. The CDR3 runs to 16 residues. CDR3 sequence (DNA): TGTGTCAGCAGTTTATGTGGCGGGGACAGCGAAGAGACCCAGTACTTC. Its translation: CVSSLCGGDSEETQYF.

Within the sample, this clonotype is medium-sized (0.01 to 0.1%). J is TRBJ2-4 and V is TRBV4-1, with no clear D. From germline, CDR1 is MGHRA and CDR2 YSYEKL. The V end lost 1 base, the J end lost 0 bases, and 13 bases lay between the germline ends. The CDR3 runs 17 residues. The CDR3 region is CASSQVLGALAKNIQYF. The CDR3 coding sequence is TGCGCCAGCAGCCAAGTGTTAGGTGCCCTAGCCAAAAACATTCAGTACTTC.